These 28 T cell receptor beta chains were sequenced from one sample in a study of shared clonotypes between healthy human individuals. Repertoires were generated with immunoSEQ multiplex PCR, while TCRdb's copy carries only in-frame clones and drops some. The sample yields 2 million to 2.5 million clones, around 93% seen once. The material sequenced was naive CD4+ T cells from PBMCs. The sample's subset: CD45RA+ positively selected. These receptor sequences come from a man younger than 30 in good health. Some clones in this sample may be carry-over from other donors' samples.

The chain uses TRBV19 and TRBJ1-2; 10 nucleotides agree with TRBD1. The CDR3 is 13 residues long. J lost 3 bases, V lost 6 bases, and 1 base had no gene match. CDR1 and CDR2 (germline): LNHDA, SQIVND (reference sequence). This CDR3 is CASSGTGDYGYTF. The CDR3 DNA is TGTGCCAGTAGCGGGACAGGGGACTATGGCTACACCTTC.

This clone was detected once. This chain links TRBV29-1 with TRBJ1-2, with a weak D call TRBD1 (5 bases). The CDR3 sequence is 12 residues long. Germline-derived CDR1 and CDR2 are SQVTM and ANQGSEA. V lost 2 bases and J lost 6, with 10 bases in between. CDR3 residues: CSVERGADGYTF. CDR3 nucleotide sequence: TGCAGCGTTGAACGAGGGGCTGATGGCTACACCTTC.

This chain joins TRBV10-1 and TRBJ2-7; 7 bases line up with TRBD1. The CDR3 contains 14 residues. The germline gives CDR1 WNHNN, CDR2 SYGVQD (reference sequence). V dropped 4 bases and J dropped 1; count of bases not matched to a gene: 4. CDR3 DNA: TGCGCCAGCAGTGGAAGACAGGGTTCCTACGAGCAGTACTTC. This encodes CASSGRQGSYEQYF.

The chain carries TRBV28 and TRBJ1-5; D is undetermined. Germline values: CDR1 MDHEN, CDR2 SYDVKM. The CDR3 extends over 13 amino acids. Trimming removed 3 bases at V and 6 bases at J, with 9 bases between. CDR3 sequence: CASSFSDFQPQHF. In nucleotides, the CDR3 is TGTGCCAGCAGTTTTTCTGACTTTCAGCCCCAGCATTTT. The whole variable domain, remainder taken from reference TRBV28 and TRBJ1-5, is DVKVTQSSRYLVKRTGEKVFLECVQDMDHENMFWYRQDPGLGLRLIYFSYDVKMKEKGDIPEGYSVSREKKERFSLILESASTNQTSMYLCASSFSDFQPQHFGDGTRLSIL.

The chain uses TRBV13 and TRBJ2-4, with D possibly matching TRBD2 (5 bases). CDR1 PRHDT and CDR2 FYEKMQ come from the germline V gene (reference sequence). There are 13 residues in the CDR3. V was pared by 5 bases and J by 7 bases, with 12 bases between. The CDR3 DNA sequence: TGTGCCAGCAGCCTCACTAGGGAGAACATTCAGTACTTC. It encodes CASSLTRENIQYF.

V is TRBV6-6 and J is TRBJ2-7; 7 bases line up with TRBD2. The CDR3 runs to 15 residues. V dropped 4 bases and J dropped 9; count of bases not matched to a gene: 15. Germline V CDR1 and CDR2: MNHNY, SVGAGI (reference sequence). CDR3 sequence reads: CASSSPTSHRRGQYF. For the CDR3, the DNA is TGTGCCAGCAGTTCCCCGACTAGCCACCGGCGGGGGCAGTACTTC.

The chain employs TRBV7-3 and TRBJ1-5; perhaps TRBD1 as D (5 bases). The V gene lost 5 bases and the J gene lost 9 bases, with 14 bases spanning the gap. The CDR3 has 13 residues. Germline V gene data show CDR1 as SGHTA and CDR2 as FQGTGA. The CDR3 nucleotides are TGTGCCAGCAGCGTAATGGCGGGGCGGCCCCAGCATTTT. The encoded protein is CASSVMAGRPQHF.

This chain joins TRBV5-6 and TRBJ2-5, with D perhaps assigned TRBD1 or TRBD2 (5 bases each). From germline, CDR1 is SGHDT and CDR2 YYEEEE. Trimming took off 4 bases at V and 2 bases at J, with 12 bases between the two ends. This CDR3 has 14 residues. The CDR3 protein is CASSGTGIQETQYF. CDR3 nucleotides: TGTGCCAGCAGCGGGACCGGGATACAAGAGACCCAGTACTTC. The entire variable domain, with the rest obtained from reference TRBV5-6 and TRBJ2-5, is as follows: DAGVTQSPTHLIKTRGQQVTLRCSPKSGHDTVSWYQQALGQGPQFIFQYYEEEERQRGNFPDRFSGHQFPNYSSELNVNALLLGDSALYLCASSGTGIQETQYFGPGTRLLVL.

The chain uses TRBV7-2 and TRBJ2-3; D is possibly TRBD2 (6 bases). CDR3 length equals 15 residues. The germline CDR1 and CDR2 sequences are SGHTA and FQGNSA. The V end lost 3 bases, the J end lost 2 bases, and 12 bases lay between the germline ends. The CDR3: CASSLRRADTDTQYF. The DNA of the CDR3 is TGTGCCAGCAGCTTGCGGAGGGCCGACACAGATACGCAGTATTTT.

The chain recombines TRBV5-1 with TRBJ2-1; no reliable D call. Germline CDR1 is SGHRS and CDR2 is YFSETQ. The length of the CDR3 is 13 residues. V shed 0 bases and J shed 10 bases, with 11 bases lying between them. The CDR3 bases are TGCGCCAGCAGCTTGGCCTGGCAGACGGAGCAGTTCTTC. It codes for CASSLAWQTEQFF.

Only one count was recorded for this clone. The rearrangement links TRBV7-2 to TRBJ1-2, with a weak D call TRBD1 (6 bases). Germline CDR1 is SGHTA and CDR2 is FQGNSA. The V and J ends lost 5 bases and 4 bases respectively, with 14 bases between them. The CDR3 is 14 amino acids. In nucleotides, the CDR3 is TGTGCCAGCAGCGGACAAACAGGGTCCTATGGCTACACCTTC. Translated: CASSGQTGSYGYTF.

This rearrangement joins TRBV2 to TRBJ2-5; 12 bases align to TRBD1. The germline gives CDR1 SNHLY, CDR2 FYNNEI. Losses at the gene ends were 4 bases for V and 5 bases for J; bases not matched to a gene: 8. This CDR3 comprises 16 residues. CDR3 protein: CASSATGTGGGETQYF. DNA for the CDR3: TGTGCCAGCAGTGCGACCGGGACAGGGGGCGGGGAGACCCAGTACTTC.

The gene calls are TRBV30 and TRBJ2-1, with TRBD1 as a possible D gene (6 bases). V was shortened by 3 bases and J by 10 bases, with 7 bases between the two germline ends. Germline CDR1 is GTSNPN and CDR2 is SVGIG (reference sequence). This CDR3 is 10 amino acids long. The DNA for the CDR3 is TGTGCCTGGAGAGGGACAGAGCAGTTCTTC. It translates to CAWRGTEQFF.

The chain joins TRBV27 to TRBJ1-1; a weak D match, TRBD1 (5 bases). Per the germline V gene, CDR1 is MNHEY and CDR2 is SMNVEV (reference sequence). Trimming left V 4 bases short and J 2 bases short, with 14 bases between. The CDR3 is 15 residues long. In nucleotides, the CDR3 is TGTGCCAGCAGTTATCTTGGGGCTGGAAACACTGAAGCTTTCTTT. Its translation is CASSYLGAGNTEAFF.

The rearrangement uses TRBV29-1 and TRBJ1-1; D not resolved. V lost 8 bases and J lost 2, with 12 bases in between. CDR1 is SQVTM, CDR2 ANQGSEA, per germline. This CDR3 has 12 amino acids. The CDR3 reads CSSDIANTEAFF. CDR3 nucleotides: TGCAGCTCTGACATCGCAAACACTGAAGCTTTCTTT. The full variable domain, with the rest looked up from reference TRBV29-1 and TRBJ1-1, is SAVISQKPSRDICQRGTSLTIQCQVDSQVTMMFWYRQQPGQSLTLIATANQGSEATYESGFVIDKFPISRPNLTFSTLTVSNMSPEDSSIYLCSSDIANTEAFFGQGTRLTVV.

This chain uses TRBV10-3 with TRBJ1-2; 7 nucleotides match TRBD1. Germline V gene sequence: CDR1 ENHRY, CDR2 SYGVKD. CDR3 size: 15 residues. Trimming at V came to 3 bases and at J to 3 bases, leaving 7 bases not matched to a gene. CDR3 nucleotide sequence: TGTGCCATCAGTGACCGAAGACAGGGCTACTATGGCTACACCTTC. Its translation: CAISDRRQGYYGYTF.

The J gene is TRBJ2-7, the V gene TRBV6-6, with D unclear. V lost 6 bases, J lost 4 bases, and 19 bases lay in between. CDR1 and CDR2 (germline): MNHNY, SVGAGI (reference sequence). This CDR3 has 15 residues. CDR3 sequence (DNA): TGTGCCAGCAGATCCTCGCCTGAGGTGCCTTACGAGCAGTACTTC. This sequence encodes CASRSSPEVPYEQYF.

The V gene is TRBV4-1, the J gene TRBJ2-7, with 12 bases fitting TRBD1. The CDR3 covers 16 residues. The germline V gene has CDR1 MGHRA and CDR2 YSYEKL. With 5 bases clipped from V and 7 bases from J, the junction kept 12 bases outside the gene matches. CDR3 in DNA: TGCGCCAGCAGCGCTCCGGGACAGGGGGCTACGAGGGAGCAGTACTTC. Translating gives CASSAPGQGATREQYF.

CDR3 nucleotide sequence: TGTGCCAGCTCAGCGGACAGGGGAGGAGGCTACACCTTC. It specifies CASSADRGGGYTF. The V and J genes are TRBV18 and TRBJ1-2; TRBD1 agrees at 9 bases. The CDR3 is 13 amino acids. Germline trimming cut 5 bases from V and 8 bases from J; bases unmatched to any gene: 6. Germline lookup yields CDR1 KGHSH and CDR2 LQKENI.

The V gene is TRBV5-1, the J gene TRBJ1-3, with D possibly being TRBD1 (6 bases). Trimming took 0 bases from V and 0 from J, leaving 10 bases between them. The CDR3 runs to 16 residues. The germline V gene encodes CDR1 SGHRS and CDR2 YFSETQ. The CDR3 is CASSLAGTHSGNTIYF. For the CDR3, the DNA is TGCGCCAGCAGCTTGGCAGGGACACACTCTGGAAACACCATATATTTT.

The V and J genes are TRBV6-5 and TRBJ1-2; D perhaps matches TRBD1 (6 bases). This CDR3 has 15 residues. CDR1 and CDR2 (germline): MNHEY, SVGAGI. The V gene lost 5 bases and the J gene lost 7 bases, with 20 bases spanning the gap. CDR3 protein: CASSRRDTLGSGYTF. CDR3 sequence (DNA): TGTGCCAGCAGTCGGCGGGACACCCTAGGGAGTGGCTACACCTTC.

In the case of this clone: Other DNA sequences in this sample translate to the same CDR3. The CDR3 loop is CASSPGSGANVLTF. The CDR3 DNA is TGTGCCAGCAGTCCTGGGTCTGGGGCCAACGTCCTGACTTTC. The chain combines TRBV28 with TRBJ2-6; the D is unclear. With 5 bases removed from V and 1 base from J, the gap between germline ends came to 6 bases. Germline V gives CDR1 MDHEN, CDR2 SYDVKM. The CDR3 consists of 14 residues.

This chain joins TRBV5-1 and TRBJ2-3; 7 bases are a match to TRBD2. CDR3 length equals 15 residues. V trimming: 3 bases; J trimming: 3 bases; junction bases outside the gene matches: 7. Germline V gene data show CDR1 as SGHRS and CDR2 as YFSETQ. CDR3 nucleotides: TGCGCCAGCAGCTATGGGGCTAGCGGAACAGATACGCAGTATTTT. Its translation is CASSYGASGTDTQYF.

This clone appeared once. The chain combines TRBV21-1 with TRBJ2-7; the D call of TRBD1 is as the table states it, not checked on the DNA. TRBV21-1 is flagged as a pseudogene. The CDR3 has 14 amino acids. This CDR3 reads CASSPRQGAYEQYF. The CDR3 nucleotides are TGTGCCAGCAGCCCACGACAGGGGGCCTACGAGCAGTACTTC.

The chain's CDR3 is CAWTPGRGTEAFF. The CDR3 DNA reads TGTGCCTGGACTCCGGGTAGGGGCACTGAAGCTTTCTTT. The rearrangement joins TRBV30 to TRBJ1-1; possibly TRBD1 for D (5 bases). The CDR3 is 13 amino acids. The ends were cut back, 4 bases at V and 4 bases at J, with 13 bases in the middle. Per the germline V gene, CDR1 is GTSNPN and CDR2 is SVGIG (reference sequence).

The rearrangement uses TRBV13 and TRBJ1-2, with D hard to call. Germline lookup yields CDR1 PRHDT and CDR2 FYEKMQ (reference sequence). Trimming took 8 bases from V and 3 from J, leaving 7 bases between them. This CDR3 is 11 amino acids long. The CDR3 protein is CASRRDYGYTF. The DNA for the CDR3 is TGTGCCAGCCGTAGGGACTATGGCTACACCTTC.

The J gene is TRBJ1-5, the V gene TRBV27, with D hard to call. V lost 3 bases to trimming and J lost 1 base, with 7 bases between them. Germline loops: CDR1 MNHEY, CDR2 SMNVEV (reference sequence). The CDR3 has 14 residues. CDR3 sequence: CASSFSVSNQPQHF. The DNA of the CDR3 is TGTGCCAGCAGTTTTTCCGTGAGCAATCAGCCCCAGCATTTT.

The rearrangement links TRBV6-6 to TRBJ1-5; D call uncertain. There are 16 residues in the CDR3. The V gene lost 8 bases and the J gene lost 0 bases, with 17 bases spanning the gap. Germline V gene sequence: CDR1 MNHNY, CDR2 SVGAGI (reference sequence). The chain's CDR3 is CASVQTVGYSNQPQHF. The CDR3 DNA follows: TGTGCCAGCGTCCAGACTGTGGGATATAGCAATCAGCCCCAGCATTTT.